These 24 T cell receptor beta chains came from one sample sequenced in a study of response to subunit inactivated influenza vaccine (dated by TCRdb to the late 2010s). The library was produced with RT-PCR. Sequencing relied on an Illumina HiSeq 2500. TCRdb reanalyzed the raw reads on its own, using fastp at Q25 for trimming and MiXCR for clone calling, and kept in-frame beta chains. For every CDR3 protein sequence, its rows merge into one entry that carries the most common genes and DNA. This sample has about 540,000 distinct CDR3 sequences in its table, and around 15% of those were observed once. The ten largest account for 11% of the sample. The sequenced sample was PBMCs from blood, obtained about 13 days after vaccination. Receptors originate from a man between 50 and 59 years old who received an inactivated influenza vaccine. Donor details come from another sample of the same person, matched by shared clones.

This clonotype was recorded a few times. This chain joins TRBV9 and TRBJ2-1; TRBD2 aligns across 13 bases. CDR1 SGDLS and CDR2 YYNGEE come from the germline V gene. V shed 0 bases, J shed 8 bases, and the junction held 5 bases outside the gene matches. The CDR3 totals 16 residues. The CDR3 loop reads CASSVGRLAGGDEQFF. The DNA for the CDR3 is TGTGCCAGCAGCGTAGGAAGACTAGCGGGAGGCGATGAGCAGTTCTTC. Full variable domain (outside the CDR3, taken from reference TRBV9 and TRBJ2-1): DSGVTQTPKHLITATGQRVTLRCSPRSGDLSVYWYQQSLDQGLQFLIQYYNGEERAKGNILERFSAQQFPDLHSELNLSSLELGDSALYFCASSVGRLAGGDEQFFGPGTRLTVL.

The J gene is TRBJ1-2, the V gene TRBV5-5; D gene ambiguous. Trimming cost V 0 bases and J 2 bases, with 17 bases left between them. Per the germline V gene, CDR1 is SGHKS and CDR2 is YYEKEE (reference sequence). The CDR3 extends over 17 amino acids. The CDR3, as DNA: TGTGCCAGCAGCTTGGATGGCTTTGGAAATGCAAACTATGGCTACACCTTC. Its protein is CASSLDGFGNANYGYTF. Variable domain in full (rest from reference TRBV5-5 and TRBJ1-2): DAGVTQSPTHLIKTRGQQVTLRCSPISGHKSVSWYQQVLGQGPQFIFQYYEKEERGRGNFPDRFSARQFPNYSSELNVNALLLGDSALYLCASSLDGFGNANYGYTFGSGTRLTVV.

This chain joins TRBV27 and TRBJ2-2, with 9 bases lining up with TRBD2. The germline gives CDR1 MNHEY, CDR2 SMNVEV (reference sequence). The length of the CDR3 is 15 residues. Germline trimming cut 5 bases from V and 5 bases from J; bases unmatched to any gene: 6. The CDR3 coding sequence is TGTGCCAGCAGTCGAGGACTAGCGTTGACCGGGGAGCTGTTTTTT. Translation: CASSRGLALTGELFF.

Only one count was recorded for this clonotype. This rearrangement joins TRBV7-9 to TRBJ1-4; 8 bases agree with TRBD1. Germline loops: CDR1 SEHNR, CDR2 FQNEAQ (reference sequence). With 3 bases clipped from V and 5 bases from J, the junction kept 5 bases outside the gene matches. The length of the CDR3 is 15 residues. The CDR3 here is CASSFWTGQNEKLFF. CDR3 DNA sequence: TGTGCCAGCAGCTTTTGGACAGGGCAGAATGAAAAACTGTTTTTT. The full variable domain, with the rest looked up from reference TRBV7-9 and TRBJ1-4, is DTGVSQNPRHKITKRGQNVTFRCDPISEHNRLYWYRQTLGQGPEFLTYFQNEAQLEKSRLLSDRFSAERPKGSFSTLEIQRTEQGDSAMYLCASSFWTGQNEKLFFGSGTQLSVL.

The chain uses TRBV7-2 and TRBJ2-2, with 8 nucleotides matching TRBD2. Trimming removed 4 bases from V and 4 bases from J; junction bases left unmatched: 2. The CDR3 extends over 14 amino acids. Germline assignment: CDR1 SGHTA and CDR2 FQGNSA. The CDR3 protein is CASSSGTSTGELFF. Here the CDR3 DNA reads TGTGCCAGCAGCTCCGGGACTAGCACCGGGGAGCTGTTTTTT.

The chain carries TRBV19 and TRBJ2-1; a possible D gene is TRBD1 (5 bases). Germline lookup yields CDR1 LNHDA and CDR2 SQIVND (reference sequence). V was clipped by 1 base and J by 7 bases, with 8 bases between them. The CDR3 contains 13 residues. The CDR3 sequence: CASSIGGWNEQFF. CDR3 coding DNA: TGTGCCAGTAGTATAGGGGGCTGGAATGAGCAGTTCTTC.

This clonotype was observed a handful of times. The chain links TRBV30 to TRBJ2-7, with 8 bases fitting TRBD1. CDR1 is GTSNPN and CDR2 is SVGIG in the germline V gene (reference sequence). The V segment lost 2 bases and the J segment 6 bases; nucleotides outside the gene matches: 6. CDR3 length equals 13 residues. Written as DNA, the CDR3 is TGTGCCTGGAGTAAGACAGGGGTCGGCGAGCAGTACTTC. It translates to CAWSKTGVGEQYF.

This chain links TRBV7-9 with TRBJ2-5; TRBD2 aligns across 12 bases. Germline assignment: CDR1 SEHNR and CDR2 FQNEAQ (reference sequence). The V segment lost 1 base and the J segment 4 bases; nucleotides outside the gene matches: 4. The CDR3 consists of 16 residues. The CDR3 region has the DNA TGTGCCAGCAGCTTAGTTGGACTAGCGGGGTCAGAGACCCAGTACTTC. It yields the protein CASSLVGLAGSETQYF.

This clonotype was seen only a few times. The CDR3: CASTGLSEKLFF. CDR3 sequence (DNA): TGTGCCAGCACCGGCCTAAGTGAAAAACTGTTTTTT. The V and J genes are TRBV28 and TRBJ1-4; D is unclear. V dropped 7 bases and J dropped 7 bases, with 10 bases sitting between them. Germline CDR1 reads MDHEN; CDR2 reads SYDVKM. This CDR3 spans 12 amino acids.

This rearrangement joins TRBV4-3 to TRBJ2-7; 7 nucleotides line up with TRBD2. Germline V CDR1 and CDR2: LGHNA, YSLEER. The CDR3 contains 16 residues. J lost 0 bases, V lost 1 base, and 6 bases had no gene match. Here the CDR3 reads CASSQGLGGGSYEQYF. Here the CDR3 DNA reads TGCGCCAGCAGCCAAGGTCTTGGCGGGGGCTCCTACGAGCAGTACTTC.

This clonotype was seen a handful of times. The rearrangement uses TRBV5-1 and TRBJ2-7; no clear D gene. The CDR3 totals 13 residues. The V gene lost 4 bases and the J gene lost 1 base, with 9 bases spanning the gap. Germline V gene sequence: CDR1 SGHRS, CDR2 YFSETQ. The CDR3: CASSDPPSYEQYF. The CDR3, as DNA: TGCGCCAGCAGCGACCCGCCTTCCTACGAGCAGTACTTC. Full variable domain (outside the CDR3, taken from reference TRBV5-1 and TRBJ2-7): KAGVTQTPRYLIKTRGQQVTLSCSPISGHRSVSWYQQTPGQGLQFLFEYFSETQRNKGNFPGRFSGRQFSNSRSEMNVSTLELGDSALYLCASSDPPSYEQYFGPGTRLTVT.

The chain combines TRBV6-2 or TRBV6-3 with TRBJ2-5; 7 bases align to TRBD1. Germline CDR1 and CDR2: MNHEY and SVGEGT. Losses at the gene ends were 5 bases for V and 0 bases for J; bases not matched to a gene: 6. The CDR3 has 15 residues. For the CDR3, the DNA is TGTGCCAGCAGTGGACAGGTTAAGTACCAAGAGACCCAGTACTTC. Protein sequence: CASSGQVKYQETQYF.

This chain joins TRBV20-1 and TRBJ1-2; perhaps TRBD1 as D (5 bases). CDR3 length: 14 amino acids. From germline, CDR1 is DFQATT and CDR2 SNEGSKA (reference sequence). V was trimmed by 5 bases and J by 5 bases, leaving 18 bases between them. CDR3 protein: CSALDSLTGYGYTF. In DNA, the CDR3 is TGCAGTGCTTTAGACAGCCTGACGGGGTATGGCTACACCTTC.

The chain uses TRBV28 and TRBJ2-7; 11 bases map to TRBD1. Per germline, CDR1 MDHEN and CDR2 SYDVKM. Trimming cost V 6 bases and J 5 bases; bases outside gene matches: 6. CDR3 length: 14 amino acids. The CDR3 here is CASRQGQGGNEQYF. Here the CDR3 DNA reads TGTGCCAGCAGGCAGGGACAGGGGGGCAACGAGCAGTACTTC.

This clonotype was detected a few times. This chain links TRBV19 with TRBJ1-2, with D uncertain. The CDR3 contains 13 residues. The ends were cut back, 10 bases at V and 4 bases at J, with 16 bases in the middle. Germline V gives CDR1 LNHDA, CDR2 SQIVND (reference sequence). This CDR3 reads CATNLPSGYGYTF. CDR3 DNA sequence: TGTGCCACCAATTTGCCGTCTGGCTATGGCTACACCTTC.

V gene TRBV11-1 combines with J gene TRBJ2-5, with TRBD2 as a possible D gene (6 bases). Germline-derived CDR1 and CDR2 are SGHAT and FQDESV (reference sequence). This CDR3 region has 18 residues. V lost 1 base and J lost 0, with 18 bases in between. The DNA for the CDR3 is TGTGCCAGCAGCTTAGGAGGACTACCAGGAGCGTACCAAGAGACCCAGTACTTC. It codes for CASSLGGLPGAYQETQYF.

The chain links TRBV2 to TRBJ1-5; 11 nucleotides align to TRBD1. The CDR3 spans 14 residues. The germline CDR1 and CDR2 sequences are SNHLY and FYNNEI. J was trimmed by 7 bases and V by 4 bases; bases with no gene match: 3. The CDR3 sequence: CASSGTGGWQPQHF. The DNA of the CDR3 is TGTGCCAGCAGTGGGACAGGGGGCTGGCAGCCCCAGCATTTT.

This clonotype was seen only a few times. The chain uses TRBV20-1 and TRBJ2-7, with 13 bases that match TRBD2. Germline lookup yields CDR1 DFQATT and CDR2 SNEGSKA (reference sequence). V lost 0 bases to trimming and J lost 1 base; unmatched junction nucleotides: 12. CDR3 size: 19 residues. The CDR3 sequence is CSARDWRLAGGRGSYEQYF. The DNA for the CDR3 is TGCAGTGCTAGAGATTGGAGACTAGCGGGGGGCCGAGGTTCCTACGAGCAGTACTTC.

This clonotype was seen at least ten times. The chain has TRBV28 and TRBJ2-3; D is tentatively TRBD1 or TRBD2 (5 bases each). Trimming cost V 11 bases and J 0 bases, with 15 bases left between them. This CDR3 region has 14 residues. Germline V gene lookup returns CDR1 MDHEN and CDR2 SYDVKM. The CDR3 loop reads CACSRDRSTDTQYF. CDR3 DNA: TGTGCCTGTTCCAGGGACCGAAGCACAGATACGCAGTATTTT.

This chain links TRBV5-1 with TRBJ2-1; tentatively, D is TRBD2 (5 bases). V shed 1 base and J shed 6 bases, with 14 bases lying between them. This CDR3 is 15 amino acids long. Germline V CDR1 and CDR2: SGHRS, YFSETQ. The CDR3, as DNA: TGCGCCAGCAGCTTGTACTACTCCCGGGGCAATGAGCAGTTCTTC. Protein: CASSLYYSRGNEQFF.

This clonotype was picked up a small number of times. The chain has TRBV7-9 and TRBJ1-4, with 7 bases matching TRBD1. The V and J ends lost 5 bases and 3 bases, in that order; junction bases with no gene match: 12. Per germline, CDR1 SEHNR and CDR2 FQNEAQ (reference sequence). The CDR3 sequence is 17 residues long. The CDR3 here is CASSHRRDRDPNEKLFF. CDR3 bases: TGTGCCAGCAGCCACAGACGCGACAGGGACCCTAATGAAAAACTGTTTTTT.

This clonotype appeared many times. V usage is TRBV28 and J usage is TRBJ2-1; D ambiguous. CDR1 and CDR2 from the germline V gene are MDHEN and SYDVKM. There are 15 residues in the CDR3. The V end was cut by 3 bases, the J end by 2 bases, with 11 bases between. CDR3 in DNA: TGTGCCAGCAGTTTCAGGCTAAAGACCTACAATGAGCAGTTCTTC. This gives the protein CASSFRLKTYNEQFF.

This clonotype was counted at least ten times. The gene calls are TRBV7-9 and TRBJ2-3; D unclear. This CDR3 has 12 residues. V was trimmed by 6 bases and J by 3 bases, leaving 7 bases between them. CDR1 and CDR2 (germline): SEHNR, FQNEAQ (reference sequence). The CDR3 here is CASRIGTDTQYF. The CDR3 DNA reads TGTGCCAGCAGAATAGGGACAGATACGCAGTATTTT.

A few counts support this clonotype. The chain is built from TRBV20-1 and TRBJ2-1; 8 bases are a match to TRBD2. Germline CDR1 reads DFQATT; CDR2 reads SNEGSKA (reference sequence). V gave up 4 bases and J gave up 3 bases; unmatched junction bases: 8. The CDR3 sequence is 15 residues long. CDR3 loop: CSAKLLAAFYNEQFF. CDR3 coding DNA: TGCAGTGCTAAGTTACTAGCGGCCTTCTACAATGAGCAGTTCTTC.